A selection of T cell receptor beta chains follows, all from one sample in a study of T cell changes during pregnancy in multiple sclerosis. Generated by immunoSEQ multiplex PCR, the TCRdb table keeps only in-frame clones and is missing some. The sample lists over 10,000 clones; 88% were seen once. This specimen consisted of CD8+ T cells from peripheral blood mononuclear cells, obtained in the first trimester of pregnancy. The origin of the receptors is a female donor with multiple sclerosis, enrolled in a pregnancy study. CDR3s include the opening cysteine and the closing phenylalanine or tryptophan. Fields, in order: D gene, V gene, J gene, clone size, CDR3 protein, CDR3 DNA. A D gene is named only where the DNA matches it firmly. The size entry is marked missing in some rows and otherwise reads once, few, many or a size class.

d_call: -; v_call: TRBV15; j_call: TRBJ1-5; clone_size: -; cdr3_aa: CATSMTLYSNQPQHF; cdr3_nt: TGTGCCACCAGCATGACACTCTATAGCAATCAGCCCCAGCATTTT
d_call: -; v_call: TRBV28; j_call: TRBJ2-5; clone_size: medium-sized; cdr3_aa: CVSQGPILGTQYF; cdr3_nt: TGTGTATCCCAGGGGCCTATCTTGGGGACCCAGTACTTC
d_call: TRBD1; v_call: TRBV5-6; j_call: TRBJ1-2; clone_size: -; cdr3_aa: CASRGDSYNYGYTF; cdr3_nt: TGTGCCAGCAGGGGGGACAGCTACAACTATGGCTACACCTTC
d_call: TRBD2; v_call: TRBV6-4; j_call: TRBJ2-1; clone_size: -; cdr3_aa: CASSDSTSPGEQFF; cdr3_nt: TGTGCCAGCAGTGACTCGACTAGCCCCGGTGAGCAGTTCTTC
d_call: TRBD1; v_call: TRBV5-1; j_call: TRBJ1-1; clone_size: -; cdr3_aa: CASSPSGQRRTEAFF; cdr3_nt: TGCGCCAGCAGCCCCTCGGGACAGCGTAGAACTGAAGCTTTCTTT
d_call: TRBD1; v_call: TRBV4-1; j_call: TRBJ2-1; clone_size: once; cdr3_aa: CASSPFGQGRDEQFF; cdr3_nt: TGCGCCAGCAGCCCTTTCGGACAGGGGAGGGATGAGCAGTTCTTC
d_call: -; v_call: TRBV10-3; j_call: TRBJ2-7; clone_size: once; cdr3_aa: CATERDTSYEQYF; cdr3_nt: TGTGCCACCGAGAGGGACACGAGCTACGAGCAGTACTTC
d_call: -; v_call: TRBV7-9; j_call: TRBJ2-7; clone_size: -; cdr3_aa: CASYPTTGLNAGEQYF; cdr3_nt: TGTGCCAGCTACCCCACCACGGGGCTCAACGCGGGGGAGCAGTACTTC
d_call: TRBD1; v_call: TRBV15; j_call: TRBJ1-4; clone_size: -; cdr3_aa: CATSGDRGRPEKLFF; cdr3_nt: TGTGCCACCAGCGGGGACAGGGGGAGGCCGGAAAAACTGTTTTTT
d_call: TRBD1; v_call: TRBV28; j_call: TRBJ1-5; clone_size: once; cdr3_aa: CASSYRGQGIIRQPQHF; cdr3_nt: TGTGCCAGCAGCTACCGGGGACAGGGGATTATCCGCCAGCCCCAGCATTTT
d_call: TRBD2; v_call: TRBV28; j_call: TRBJ2-3; clone_size: -; cdr3_aa: CAAGRTDLTSFSTDTQYF; cdr3_nt: TGTGCCGCCGGGAGGACGGATCTTACTAGTTTTAGCACAGATACGCAGTATTTT
d_call: -; v_call: TRBV7-2; j_call: TRBJ2-5; clone_size: -; cdr3_aa: CASSLEGGPKKTQYF; cdr3_nt: TGTGCCAGCAGCTTAGAGGGGGGGCCCAAAAAGACCCAGTACTTC
d_call: -; v_call: TRBV29-1; j_call: TRBJ2-7; clone_size: -; cdr3_aa: CSVSNGEDDEQYF; cdr3_nt: TGCAGCGTCAGCAACGGGGAGGATGACGAGCAGTACTTC
d_call: TRBD2; v_call: TRBV19; j_call: TRBJ2-7; clone_size: -; cdr3_aa: CASGLVAGAVEQYF; cdr3_nt: TGTGCCAGTGGCCTTGTAGCGGGGGCGGTCGAGCAGTACTTC
d_call: -; v_call: TRBV4-1; j_call: TRBJ1-4; clone_size: few; cdr3_aa: CASSQDRGGSEKLFF; cdr3_nt: TGCGCCAGCAGCCAAGACAGGGGAGGGAGTGAAAAACTGTTTTTT
d_call: -; v_call: TRBV6-4; j_call: TRBJ2-1; clone_size: few; cdr3_aa: CASSDSSGSHNEQFF; cdr3_nt: TGTGCCAGCAGTGACTCGAGCGGCAGCCACAATGAGCAGTTCTTC
d_call: -; v_call: TRBV7-9; j_call: TRBJ2-7; clone_size: -; cdr3_aa: CASSSARGEPYEQYF; cdr3_nt: TGTGCCAGCAGCTCAGCCAGGGGCGAGCCCTACGAGCAGTACTTC
d_call: TRBD1; v_call: TRBV7-2; j_call: TRBJ2-7; clone_size: -; cdr3_aa: CASSPSDREGEQYF; cdr3_nt: TGTGCCAGCAGCCCGTCGGACAGGGAAGGCGAGCAGTACTTC
d_call: -; v_call: TRBV11-2; j_call: TRBJ1-4; clone_size: -; cdr3_aa: CASSPAGATNEKLFF; cdr3_nt: TGTGCCAGCAGCCCTGCGGGGGCAACTAATGAAAAACTGTTTTTT
d_call: -; v_call: TRBV28; j_call: TRBJ1-3; clone_size: -; cdr3_aa: CASSPTGLKGNTIYF; cdr3_nt: TGTGCCAGCAGCCCTACAGGGCTGAAGGGAAACACCATATATTTT
d_call: TRBD1; v_call: TRBV29-1; j_call: TRBJ2-1; clone_size: -; cdr3_aa: CSGQGARLDNEQFF; cdr3_nt: TGCAGCGGACAGGGGGCCCGATTGGACAATGAGCAGTTCTTC
d_call: -; v_call: TRBV5-5; j_call: TRBJ1-6; clone_size: -; cdr3_aa: CASSNRDTYNSPLHF; cdr3_nt: TGTGCCAGCAGCAACCGGGACACCTATAATTCACCCCTCCACTTT
d_call: -; v_call: TRBV29-1; j_call: TRBJ1-2; clone_size: once; cdr3_aa: CSVEGGSNYGYTF; cdr3_nt: TGCAGCGTTGAGGGGGGATCTAACTATGGCTACACCTTC
d_call: TRBD2; v_call: TRBV4-1; j_call: TRBJ2-3; clone_size: -; cdr3_aa: CASSQPPPKLAGGQGTQYF; cdr3_nt: TGCGCCAGCAGCCAGCCACCCCCTAAACTAGCGGGGGGGCAGGGTACGCAGTATTTT
d_call: -; v_call: TRBV13; j_call: TRBJ2-5; clone_size: -; cdr3_aa: CASSLRGGFRETQYF; cdr3_nt: TGTGCCAGCAGCTTAAGGGGGGGATTCCGAGAGACCCAGTACTTC
d_call: TRBD1; v_call: TRBV9; j_call: TRBJ1-1; clone_size: -; cdr3_aa: CAILGQGNTEAFF; cdr3_nt: TGTGCCATACTAGGACAGGGGAACACTGAAGCTTTCTTT
d_call: -; v_call: TRBV5-1; j_call: TRBJ2-1; clone_size: -; cdr3_aa: CASSPFQGGPNEQFF; cdr3_nt: TGCGCCAGCAGCCCCTTCCAGGGGGGCCCGAATGAGCAGTTCTTC
d_call: TRBD1; v_call: TRBV10-3; j_call: TRBJ1-1; clone_size: once; cdr3_aa: CAISPNRGEMNTEAFF; cdr3_nt: TGTGCCATCAGTCCAAACAGGGGCGAAATGAACACTGAAGCTTTCTTT
d_call: TRBD1; v_call: TRBV6-4; j_call: TRBJ2-1; clone_size: -; cdr3_aa: CASSEQGVGSYNEQFF; cdr3_nt: TGTGCCAGCAGCGAACAGGGGGTAGGTTCCTACAATGAGCAGTTCTTC
d_call: -; v_call: TRBV11-2; j_call: TRBJ2-1; clone_size: -; cdr3_aa: CASSSRTASYNEQFF; cdr3_nt: TGTGCCAGCAGCTCTAGGACTGCCTCCTACAATGAGCAGTTCTTC
d_call: -; v_call: TRBV13; j_call: TRBJ1-1; clone_size: -; cdr3_aa: CASSLYGGGNTEAFF; cdr3_nt: TGTGCCAGCAGCTTGTACGGCGGGGGGAACACTGAAGCTTTCTTT
d_call: -; v_call: TRBV13; j_call: TRBJ2-7; clone_size: -; cdr3_aa: CASSLGRVRAYEQYF; cdr3_nt: TGTGCCAGCAGCTTAGGGCGGGTACGGGCCTACGAGCAGTACTTC
d_call: TRBD1; v_call: TRBV18; j_call: TRBJ2-7; clone_size: -; cdr3_aa: CASSPDRGHFYEQYF; cdr3_nt: TGTGCCAGCTCACCAGACAGGGGGCATTTCTACGAGCAGTACTTC
d_call: TRBD2; v_call: TRBV5-1; j_call: TRBJ2-1; clone_size: -; cdr3_aa: CASSLAVFSLAGGEQFF; cdr3_nt: TGCGCCAGCAGCTTGGCCGTTTTTTCACTAGCGGGGGGGGAGCAGTTCTTC
d_call: -; v_call: TRBV7-2; j_call: TRBJ1-2; clone_size: -; cdr3_aa: CASSSRLMNYGYTF; cdr3_nt: TGTGCCAGCAGCTCCAGGTTGATGAACTATGGCTACACCTTC
d_call: TRBD2; v_call: TRBV19; j_call: TRBJ2-1; clone_size: -; cdr3_aa: CASRVSGKSSYNEQFF; cdr3_nt: TGTGCCAGTAGGGTTAGCGGGAAAAGCTCCTACAATGAGCAGTTCTTC
d_call: TRBD2; v_call: TRBV30; j_call: TRBJ2-2; clone_size: few; cdr3_aa: CAWSVLAGGPGELFF; cdr3_nt: TGTGCCTGGAGTGTACTAGCGGGGGGGCCCGGGGAGCTGTTTTTT
d_call: -; v_call: TRBV9; j_call: TRBJ1-5; clone_size: -; cdr3_aa: CASSVDNNQPQHF; cdr3_nt: TGTGCCAGCAGCGTAGACAATAATCAGCCCCAGCATTTT
d_call: TRBD1; v_call: TRBV6-5; j_call: TRBJ1-5; clone_size: -; cdr3_aa: CASSQATGMQPQHF; cdr3_nt: TGTGCCAGCAGTCAAGCGACAGGGATGCAGCCCCAGCATTTT
d_call: TRBD1; v_call: TRBV12-5; j_call: TRBJ1-3; clone_size: -; cdr3_aa: CASGLPGQGLGNTIYF; cdr3_nt: TGTGCTAGTGGCCTGCCGGGACAGGGTTTAGGAAACACCATATATTTT
d_call: -; v_call: TRBV6-4; j_call: TRBJ2-1; clone_size: -; cdr3_aa: CASSDSPGNEQFF; cdr3_nt: TGTGCCAGCAGTGACTCGCCGGGGAATGAGCAGTTCTTC
d_call: -; v_call: TRBV6-6; j_call: TRBJ1-5; clone_size: -; cdr3_aa: CASSYRVVGNQPQHF; cdr3_nt: TGTGCCAGCAGTTACCGGGTAGTGGGCAATCAGCCCCAGCATTTT
d_call: -; v_call: TRBV30; j_call: TRBJ1-6; clone_size: -; cdr3_aa: CAWSGGPGAPLHF; cdr3_nt: TGTGCCTGGAGTGGAGGACCGGGAGCACCCCTCCACTTT
d_call: -; v_call: TRBV9; j_call: TRBJ2-5; clone_size: -; cdr3_aa: CASSVEGREETQYF; cdr3_nt: TGTGCCAGCAGCGTAGAGGGCAGGGAAGAGACCCAGTACTTC
d_call: TRBD2; v_call: TRBV7-2; j_call: TRBJ2-7; clone_size: -; cdr3_aa: CASSLGGTKNYEQYF; cdr3_nt: TGTGCCAGCAGCTTAGGAGGGACTAAAAATTACGAGCAGTACTTC
d_call: TRBD2; v_call: TRBV28; j_call: TRBJ2-2; clone_size: -; cdr3_aa: CASSFGLAGTGELFF; cdr3_nt: TGTGCCAGCAGTTTTGGGCTAGCGGGCACCGGGGAGCTGTTTTTT
d_call: TRBD1; v_call: TRBV6-1; j_call: TRBJ1-6; clone_size: medium-sized; cdr3_aa: CASSDEGTGTTPLHF; cdr3_nt: TGTGCCAGCAGTGATGAGGGGACAGGAACGACGCCCCTCCACTTT
d_call: TRBD2; v_call: TRBV6-1; j_call: TRBJ2-5; clone_size: medium-sized; cdr3_aa: CASSETSGGQETQYF; cdr3_nt: TGTGCCAGCAGCGAGACTAGCGGGGGCCAAGAGACCCAGTACTTC
d_call: -; v_call: TRBV6-1; j_call: TRBJ1-6; clone_size: once; cdr3_aa: CASSTGTLHF; cdr3_nt: TGTGCCAGCAGTACCGGGACCCTCCACTTT
d_call: TRBD1; v_call: TRBV5-1; j_call: TRBJ1-5; clone_size: -; cdr3_aa: CASSIQGADNQPQHF; cdr3_nt: TGCGCCAGCAGCATACAGGGGGCCGATAATCAGCCCCAGCATTTT
d_call: TRBD1; v_call: TRBV5-4; j_call: TRBJ1-1; clone_size: -; cdr3_aa: CASSLQGQGMTEAFF; cdr3_nt: TGTGCCAGCAGCTTGCAGGGACAGGGGATGACTGAAGCTTTCTTT